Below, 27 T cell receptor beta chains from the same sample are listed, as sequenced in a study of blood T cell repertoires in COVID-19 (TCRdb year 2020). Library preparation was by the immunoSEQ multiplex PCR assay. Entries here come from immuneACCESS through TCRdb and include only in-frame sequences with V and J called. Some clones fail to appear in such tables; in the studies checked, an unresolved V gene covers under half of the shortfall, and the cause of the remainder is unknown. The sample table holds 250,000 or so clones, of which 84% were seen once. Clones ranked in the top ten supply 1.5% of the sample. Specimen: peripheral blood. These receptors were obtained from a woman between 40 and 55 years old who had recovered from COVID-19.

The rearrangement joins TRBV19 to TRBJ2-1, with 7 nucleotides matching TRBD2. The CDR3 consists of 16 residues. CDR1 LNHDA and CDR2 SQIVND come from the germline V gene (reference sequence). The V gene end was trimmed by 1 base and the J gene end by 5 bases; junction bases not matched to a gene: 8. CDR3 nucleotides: TGTGCCAGTAGTATAGCTTGGTCTAGCGGAAACAATGAGCAGTTCTTC. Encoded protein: CASSIAWSSGNNEQFF.

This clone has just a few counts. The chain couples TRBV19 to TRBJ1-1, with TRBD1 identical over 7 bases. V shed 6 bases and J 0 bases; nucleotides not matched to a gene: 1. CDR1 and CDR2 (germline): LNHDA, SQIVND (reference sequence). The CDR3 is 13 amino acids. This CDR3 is CASRGQLNTEAFF. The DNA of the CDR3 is TGTGCCAGTAGGGGACAGCTGAACACTGAAGCTTTCTTT. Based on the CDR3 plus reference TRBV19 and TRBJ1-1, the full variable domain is DGGITQSPKYLFRKEGQNVTLSCEQNLNHDAMYWYRQDPGQGLRLIYYSQIVNDFQKGDIAEGYSVSREKKESFPLTVTSAQKNPTAFYLCASRGQLNTEAFFGQGTRLTVV.

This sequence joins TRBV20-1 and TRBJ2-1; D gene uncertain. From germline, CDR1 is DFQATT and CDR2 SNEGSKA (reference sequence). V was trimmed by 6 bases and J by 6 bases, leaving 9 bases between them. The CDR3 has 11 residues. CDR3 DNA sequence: TGCAGTGCCGCTAGTGGCAATGAGCAGTTCTTC. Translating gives CSAASGNEQFF.

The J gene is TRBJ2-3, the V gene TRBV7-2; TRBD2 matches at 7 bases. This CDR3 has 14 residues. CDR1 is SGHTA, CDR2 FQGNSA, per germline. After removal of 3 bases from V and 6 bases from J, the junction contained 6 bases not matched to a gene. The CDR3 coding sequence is TGTGCCAGCAGCTTCCTCTTGGGGGGGGATACGCAGTATTTT. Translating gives CASSFLLGGDTQYF.

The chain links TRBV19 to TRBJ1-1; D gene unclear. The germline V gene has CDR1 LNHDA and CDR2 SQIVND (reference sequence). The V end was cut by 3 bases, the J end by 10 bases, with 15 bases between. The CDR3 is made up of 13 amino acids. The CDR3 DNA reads TGTGCCAGTAGTATGCGTGGCAGTTGGGCAGCTTTCTTT. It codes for CASSMRGSWAAFF.

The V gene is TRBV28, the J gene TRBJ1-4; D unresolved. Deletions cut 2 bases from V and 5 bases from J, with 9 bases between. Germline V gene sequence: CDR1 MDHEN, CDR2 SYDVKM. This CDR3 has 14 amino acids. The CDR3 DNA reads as TGTGCCAGCAGTTTAGGCGCGGGGAATGAAAAACTGTTTTTT. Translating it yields CASSLGAGNEKLFF.

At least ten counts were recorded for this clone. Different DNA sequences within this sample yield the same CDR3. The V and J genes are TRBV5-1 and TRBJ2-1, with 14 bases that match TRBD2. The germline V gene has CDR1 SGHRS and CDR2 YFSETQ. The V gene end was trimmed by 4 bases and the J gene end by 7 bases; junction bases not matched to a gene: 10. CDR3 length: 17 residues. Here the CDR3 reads CASSPGLAGGLGNEQFF. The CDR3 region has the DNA TGCGCCAGCAGCCCTGGACTAGCGGGGGGTTTAGGAAATGAGCAGTTCTTC.

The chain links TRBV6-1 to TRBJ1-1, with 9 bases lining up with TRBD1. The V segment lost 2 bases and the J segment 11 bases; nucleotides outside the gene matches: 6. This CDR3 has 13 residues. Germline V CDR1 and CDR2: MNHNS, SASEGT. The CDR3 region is CASSESGTGLAFF. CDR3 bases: TGTGCCAGCAGTGAAAGCGGGACAGGGCTTGCTTTCTTT.

CDR3 DNA sequence: TGTGCCAGCAGCCGTAGCGGGGGGACCTCCTACAATGAGCAGTTCTTC. Translating gives CASSRSGGTSYNEQFF. The V gene is TRBV7-9, the J gene TRBJ2-1, with 10 nucleotides matching TRBD2. The CDR3 covers 16 residues. The J segment lost 0 bases and the V segment lost 5 bases, leaving 4 bases of the junction unmatched. Germline V gene sequence: CDR1 SEHNR, CDR2 FQNEAQ (reference sequence).

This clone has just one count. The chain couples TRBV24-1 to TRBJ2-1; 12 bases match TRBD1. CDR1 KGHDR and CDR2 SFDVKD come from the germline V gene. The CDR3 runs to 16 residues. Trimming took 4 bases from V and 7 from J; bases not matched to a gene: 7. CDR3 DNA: TGTGCCACCAGTGAATGGGGACAGGGGGCAGGGAATGAGCAGTTCTTC. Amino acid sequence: CATSEWGQGAGNEQFF.

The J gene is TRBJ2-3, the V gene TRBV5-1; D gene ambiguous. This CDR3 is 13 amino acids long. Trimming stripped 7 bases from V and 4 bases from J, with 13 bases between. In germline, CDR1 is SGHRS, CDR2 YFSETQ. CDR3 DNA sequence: TGCGCCAGCCGGCCTCCTGAGGCAGATACGCAGTATTTT. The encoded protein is CASRPPEADTQYF.

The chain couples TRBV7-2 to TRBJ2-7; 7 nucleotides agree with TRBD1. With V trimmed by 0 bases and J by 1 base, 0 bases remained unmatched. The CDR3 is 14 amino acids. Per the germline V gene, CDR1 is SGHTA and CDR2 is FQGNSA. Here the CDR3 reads CASSLATGSYEQYF. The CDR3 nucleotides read TGTGCCAGCAGCTTAGCGACAGGGTCCTACGAGCAGTACTTC.

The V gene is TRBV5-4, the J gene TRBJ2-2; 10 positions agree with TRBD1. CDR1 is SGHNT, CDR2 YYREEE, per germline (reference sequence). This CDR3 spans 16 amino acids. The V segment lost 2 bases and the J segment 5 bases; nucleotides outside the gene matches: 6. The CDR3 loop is CASSFGGQGETGELFF. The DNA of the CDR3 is TGTGCCAGCAGCTTTGGCGGACAGGGGGAAACCGGGGAGCTGTTTTTT.

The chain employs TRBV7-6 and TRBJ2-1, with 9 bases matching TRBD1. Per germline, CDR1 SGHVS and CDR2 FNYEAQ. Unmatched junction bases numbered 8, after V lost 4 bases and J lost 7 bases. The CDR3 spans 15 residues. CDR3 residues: CASSSTGTGRNEQFF. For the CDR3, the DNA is TGTGCCAGCAGCTCCACCGGGACAGGGAGGAATGAGCAGTTCTTC.

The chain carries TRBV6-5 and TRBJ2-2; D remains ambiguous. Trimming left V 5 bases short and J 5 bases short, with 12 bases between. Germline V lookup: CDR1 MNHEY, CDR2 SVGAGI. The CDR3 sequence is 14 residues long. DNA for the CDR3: TGTGCCAGCAGTCTACCATCAGGAACCGGGGAGCTGTTTTTT. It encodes CASSLPSGTGELFF.

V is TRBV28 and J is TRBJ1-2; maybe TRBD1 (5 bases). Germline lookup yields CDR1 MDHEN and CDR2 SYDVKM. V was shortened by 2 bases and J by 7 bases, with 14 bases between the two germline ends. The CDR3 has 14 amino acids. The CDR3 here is CASSLGGRDGGYTF. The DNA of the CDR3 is TGTGCCAGCAGTTTAGGGGGGAGAGATGGTGGCTACACCTTC.

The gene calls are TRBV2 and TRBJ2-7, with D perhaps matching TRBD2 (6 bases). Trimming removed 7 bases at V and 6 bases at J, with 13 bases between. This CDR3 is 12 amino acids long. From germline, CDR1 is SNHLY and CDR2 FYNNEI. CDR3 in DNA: TGTGCCAGCATAGGAGGGTCCGGCGAGCAGTACTTC. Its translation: CASIGGSGEQYF.

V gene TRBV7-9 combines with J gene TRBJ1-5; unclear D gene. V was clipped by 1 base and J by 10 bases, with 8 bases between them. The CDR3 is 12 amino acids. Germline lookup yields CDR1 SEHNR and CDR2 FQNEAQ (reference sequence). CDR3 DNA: TGTGCCAGCAGCTTAGGGACTCGACCCCAGCATTTT. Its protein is CASSLGTRPQHF.

CDR3 bases: TGTGCCAGCAGCTTATGGGCGGATACGCAGTATTTT. Protein product: CASSLWADTQYF. The J gene is TRBJ2-3, the V gene TRBV7-6; D is unclear. CDR1 SGHVS and CDR2 FNYEAQ come from the germline V gene. The germline V and J ends were trimmed by 2 bases and 6 bases, with 6 bases remaining between them. This CDR3 contains 12 residues.

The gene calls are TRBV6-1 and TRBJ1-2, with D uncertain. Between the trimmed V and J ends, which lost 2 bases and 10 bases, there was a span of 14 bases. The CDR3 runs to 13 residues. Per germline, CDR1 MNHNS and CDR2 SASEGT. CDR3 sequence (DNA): TGTGCCAGCAGTGAATGGCCCGGGGTTGACTACACCTTC. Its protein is CASSEWPGVDYTF.

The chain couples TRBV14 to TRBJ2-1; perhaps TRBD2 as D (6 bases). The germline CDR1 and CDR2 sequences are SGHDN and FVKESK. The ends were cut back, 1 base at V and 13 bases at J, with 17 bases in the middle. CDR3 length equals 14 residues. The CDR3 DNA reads TGTGCCAGCAGCCAAGTCGCGGGGAACTTTGGACAGTTCTTC. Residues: CASSQVAGNFGQFF.

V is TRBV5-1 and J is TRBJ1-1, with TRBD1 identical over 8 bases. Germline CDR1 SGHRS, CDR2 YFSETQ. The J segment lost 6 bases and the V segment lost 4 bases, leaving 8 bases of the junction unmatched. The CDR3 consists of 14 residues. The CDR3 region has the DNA TGCGCCAGCAGCCTGCTAGACAGGGGCGCTGAAGCTTTCTTT. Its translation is CASSLLDRGAEAFF. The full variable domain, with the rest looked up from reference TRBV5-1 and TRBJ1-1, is KAGVTQTPRYLIKTRGQQVTLSCSPISGHRSVSWYQQTPGQGLQFLFEYFSETQRNKGNFPGRFSGRQFSNSRSEMNVSTLELGDSALYLCASSLLDRGAEAFFGQGTRLTVV.

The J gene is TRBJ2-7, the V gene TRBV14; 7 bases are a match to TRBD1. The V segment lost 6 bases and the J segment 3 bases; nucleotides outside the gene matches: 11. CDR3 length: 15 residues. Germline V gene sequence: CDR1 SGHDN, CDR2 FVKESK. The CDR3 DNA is TGTGCCAGCAGTCCGGACAGGACAAAGAGCTACGAGCAGTACTTC. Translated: CASSPDRTKSYEQYF.

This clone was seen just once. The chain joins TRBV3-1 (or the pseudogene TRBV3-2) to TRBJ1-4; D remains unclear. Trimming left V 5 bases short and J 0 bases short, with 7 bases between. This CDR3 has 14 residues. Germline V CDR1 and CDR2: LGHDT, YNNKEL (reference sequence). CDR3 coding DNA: TGTGCCAGCAGCTTTGTCGCAACTAATGAAAAACTGTTTTTT. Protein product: CASSFVATNEKLFF.

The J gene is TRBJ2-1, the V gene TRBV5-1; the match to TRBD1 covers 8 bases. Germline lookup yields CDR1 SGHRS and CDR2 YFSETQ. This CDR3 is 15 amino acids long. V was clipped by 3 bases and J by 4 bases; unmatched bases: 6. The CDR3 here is CASSSTGTGYNEQFF. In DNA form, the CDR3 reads TGCGCCAGCAGCTCCACCGGGACAGGATACAATGAGCAGTTCTTC.

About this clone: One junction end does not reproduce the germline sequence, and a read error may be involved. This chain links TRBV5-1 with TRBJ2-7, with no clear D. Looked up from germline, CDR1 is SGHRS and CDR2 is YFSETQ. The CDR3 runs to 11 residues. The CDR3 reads CASSSGSERLF. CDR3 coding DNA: TGCGCCAGCAGCTCGGGTTCGGAACGGTTGTTC.

The CDR3 reads CASSSGRGAEGLAGTDTQYF. In nucleotides, the CDR3 is TGCGCCAGCAGCTCTGGCAGGGGGGCAGAAGGACTAGCGGGGACAGATACGCAGTATTTT. The chain couples TRBV5-1 to TRBJ2-3; 12 bases match TRBD2. The CDR3 covers 20 residues. CDR1 is SGHRS, CDR2 YFSETQ, per germline. V shed 3 bases, J shed 3 bases, and the junction held 17 bases outside the gene matches.